The next 6 T cell receptor beta chains were all read from a single sample in a study of early T cells in non-severe SARS-CoV-2 infection. In TCRdb, the 5' RACE reads were re-called with MiXCR into one record per CDR3 protein. The table includes 55,000 to 70,000 distinct CDR3 sequences, 11% detected once. The specimen was whole blood. The receptors come from an adult who was a healthcare worker with PCR-confirmed SARS-CoV-2 infection or an uninfected control (not recorded which).

This clonotype was seen ten or more times. V and J are TRBV11-2 and TRBJ2-1; TRBD2 aligns across 9 bases. The CDR3 length is 15 residues. Trimming took 8 bases from V and 0 from J; bases not matched to a gene: 5. CDR1 is SGHAT, CDR2 FQNNGV, per germline. The CDR3, as DNA: TGTGCCAGCGTAGGTAGCGGGAGCTCCTACAATGAGCAGTTCTTC. It translates to CASVGSGSSYNEQFF.

The table lists this clonotype with a few counts. The gene calls are TRBV6-2 or TRBV6-3 and TRBJ2-3; the D is unclear. Looked up from germline, CDR1 is MNHEY and CDR2 is SVGEGT. V shed 4 bases and J shed 2 bases, with 7 bases lying between them. This CDR3 is 13 amino acids long. CDR3 DNA sequence: TGTGCCAGCAGTTCCCCCATCACAGATACGCAGTATTTT. Protein product: CASSSPITDTQYF.

The table lists this clonotype with a few counts. V is TRBV10-3 and J is TRBJ2-7; 7 bases align to TRBD2. V lost 2 bases to trimming and J lost 5 bases; unmatched junction nucleotides: 6. Germline assignment: CDR1 ENHRY and CDR2 SYGVKD. The length of the CDR3 is 14 residues. CDR3 in amino acids: CAISEPLAPHEQYF. Here the CDR3 DNA reads TGTGCCATCAGTGAGCCACTAGCGCCACACGAGCAGTACTTC.

This clonotype came up a few times. The J gene is TRBJ1-1, the V gene TRBV18; no firm D call. The V gene lost 4 bases and the J gene lost 8 bases, with 14 bases spanning the gap. CDR3 length: 13 amino acids. Germline-derived CDR1 and CDR2 are KGHSH and LQKENI. CDR3 in DNA: TGTGCCAGCTCACGGACCTGGACTGTGGAAGCTTTCTTT. Its protein product is CASSRTWTVEAFF.

There are many counts of this clonotype. DNA of the CDR3: TGCAGTGCTAGAGATCCGGGACAGAACACTGAAGCTTTCTTT. As protein: CSARDPGQNTEAFF. The chain uses TRBV20-1 and TRBJ1-1, with TRBD1 as a possible D gene (6 bases). The ends were cut back, 0 bases at V and 1 base at J, with 9 bases in the middle. Germline V gene lookup returns CDR1 DFQATT and CDR2 SNEGSKA (reference sequence). The CDR3 spans 14 residues.

This clonotype was detected ten times or more. This chain links TRBV2 with TRBJ2-7, with D possibly matching TRBD1 (5 bases). The germline V gene has CDR1 SNHLY and CDR2 FYNNEI. V was shortened by 6 bases and J by 3 bases, with 18 bases between the two germline ends. CDR3 length: 15 residues. The CDR3 DNA reads TGTGCCAGCAGGCCAACAGGTTCCCCCGACTACGAGCAGTACTTC. Translating it yields CASRPTGSPDYEQYF.